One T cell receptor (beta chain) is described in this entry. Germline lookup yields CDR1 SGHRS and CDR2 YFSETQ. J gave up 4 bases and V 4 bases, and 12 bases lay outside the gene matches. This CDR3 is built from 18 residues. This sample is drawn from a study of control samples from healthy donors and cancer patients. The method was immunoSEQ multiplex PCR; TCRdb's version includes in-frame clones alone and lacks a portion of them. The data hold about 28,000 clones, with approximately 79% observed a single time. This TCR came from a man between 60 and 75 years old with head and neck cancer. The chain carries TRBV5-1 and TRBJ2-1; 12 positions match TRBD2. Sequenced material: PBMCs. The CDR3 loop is CASSRGLAGNRLYNEQFF. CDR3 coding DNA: TGCGCCAGCAGCCGGGGACTAGCGGGTAACCGTTTATACAATGAGCAGTTCTTC.